This passage covers 22 T cell receptor beta chains from one sample sequenced in a study of blood T cell repertoires in COVID-19. Clones were sequenced by immunoSEQ multiplex PCR, and TCRdb holds only the in-frame ones, with some missing. The sample contains approximately 220,000 clones, roughly nine tenths of which appear only once. Sequencing input: PBMCs or T cells enriched from blood (not recorded which). The origin of the receptors is a woman under 30 in a cohort exposed to, infected with or recovered from COVID-19 (not recorded which).

The chain joins TRBV19 to TRBJ1-5, with D maybe TRBD1 (5 bases). The germline gives CDR1 LNHDA, CDR2 SQIVND (reference sequence). V was trimmed by 0 bases and J by 0 bases, leaving 9 bases between them. The CDR3 sequence is 16 residues long. The CDR3 sequence is CASSIEETVSNQPQHF. CDR3 coding DNA: TGTGCCAGTAGTATAGAAGAGACAGTTAGCAATCAGCCCCAGCATTTT.

This sequence joins TRBV5-4 and TRBJ1-3; 9 nucleotides match TRBD1. Germline CDR1 SGHNT, CDR2 YYREEE (reference sequence). Germline trimming cut 2 bases from V and 2 bases from J; bases unmatched to any gene: 11. This CDR3 is built from 18 residues. CDR3 in DNA: TGTGCCAGCAGCTTTATGAGGAGTCGGGACAGGGCTGGAAACACCATATATTTT. Amino acid sequence: CASSFMRSRDRAGNTIYF.

The table lists this clone with a count of one. The J gene is TRBJ1-6, the V gene TRBV7-2; the match to TRBD1 covers 10 bases. Per germline, CDR1 SGHTA and CDR2 FQGNSA. V lost 4 bases and J lost 10; bases outside the gene matches: 4. This CDR3 spans 14 amino acids. The CDR3 coding sequence is TGTGCCAGCAGCTCTGGACAGGGGGGATCACCCCTCCACTTT. This sequence encodes CASSSGQGGSPLHF.

V is TRBV5-1 and J is TRBJ1-5, with D tentatively TRBD1 (5 bases). Trimming removed 1 base from V and 6 bases from J, with 14 bases in between. The CDR3 loop spans 15 amino acids. Germline V CDR1 and CDR2: SGHRS, YFSETQ. CDR3 region: CASSLTGREGQPQHF. The CDR3, as DNA: TGCGCCAGCAGCTTGACGGGGCGGGAGGGTCAGCCCCAGCATTTT.

In DNA, the CDR3 is TGTGCCAGCAGCCACCCGGACGGGGGGCCGAGTTTCTATGAGCAGTTCTTC. This sequence encodes CASSHPDGGPSFYEQFF. The chain carries TRBV4-2 and TRBJ2-1; D possibly corresponds to TRBD2 (7 bases). CDR3 length: 17 amino acids. CDR1 is LGHNA and CDR2 is YNFKEQ in the germline V gene. V lost 3 bases and J 8 bases, leaving 23 bases between the germline ends.

The chain has TRBV28 and TRBJ1-6; no reliable D call. The germline V and J ends were trimmed by 6 bases and 10 bases, with 19 bases remaining between them. This CDR3 spans 15 amino acids. Germline-derived CDR1 and CDR2 are MDHEN and SYDVKM. CDR3 DNA: TGTGCCAGCAGCTACGGCGCTGCTTTCAGGTCACCCCTCCACTTT. It translates to CASSYGAAFRSPLHF.

The rearrangement joins TRBV7-2 to TRBJ1-6; TRBD1 is a possible D gene (5 bases). The CDR3 totals 13 residues. V shed 3 bases and J shed 9 bases, with 9 bases lying between them. Germline V gives CDR1 SGHTA, CDR2 FQGNSA. CDR3 protein: CASSLARGSPLHF. The CDR3 bases are TGTGCCAGCAGCTTGGCTAGGGGTTCACCCCTCCACTTT.

This clone occurred once. The rearrangement uses TRBV29-1 and TRBJ1-3; no clear D. The CDR3 sequence is 15 residues long. Germline V gene sequence: CDR1 SQVTM, CDR2 ANQGSEA. V was shortened by 4 bases and J by 0 bases, with 13 bases between the two germline ends. CDR3: CSVAPAKSSGNTIYF. CDR3 in DNA: TGCAGCGTTGCCCCCGCCAAGAGCTCTGGAAACACCATATATTTT.

The chain combines TRBV14 with TRBJ2-7, with D uncertain. Between the trimmed V and J ends, which lost 0 bases and 1 base, there was a span of 4 bases. This CDR3 has 13 amino acids. Per germline, CDR1 SGHDN and CDR2 FVKESK. The DNA for the CDR3 is TGTGCCAGCAGCCAAGATCAGTCCTACGAGCAGTACTTC. Translation: CASSQDQSYEQYF.

The gene calls are TRBV19 and TRBJ2-7; 8 bases match TRBD2. Trimming cost V 4 bases and J 4 bases; bases outside gene matches: 6. The CDR3 is 14 residues long. In germline, CDR1 is LNHDA, CDR2 SQIVND (reference sequence). CDR3 coding DNA: TGTGCCAGTAGTACACAGCGGGAGTCATACGAGCAGTACTTC. It translates to CASSTQRESYEQYF.

The V gene is TRBV7-9, the J gene TRBJ2-6, with TRBD2 as a possible D gene (6 bases). The length of the CDR3 is 17 residues. V shed 7 bases and J shed 3 bases, with 19 bases lying between them. Germline assignment: CDR1 SEHNR and CDR2 FQNEAQ (reference sequence). This CDR3 is CASILIGGAGGANVLTF. CDR3 nucleotides: TGTGCCAGCATCCTTATCGGCGGGGCGGGTGGGGCCAACGTCCTGACTTTC.

In its sample, this clone was seen once. The chain carries TRBV12-5 and TRBJ2-1; TRBD2 aligns across 7 bases. V shed 5 bases and J 3 bases; nucleotides not matched to a gene: 7. Looked up from germline, CDR1 is LGHNT and CDR2 is FRNRAP. The CDR3 sequence is 15 residues long. For the CDR3, the DNA is TGTGCTAGTGGTCTGGACCGGGGGGTCTACAATGAGCAGTTCTTC. Its translation is CASGLDRGVYNEQFF. Using reference TRBV12-5 and TRBJ2-1 for the parts outside the CDR3, the full variable domain is DARVTQTPRHKVTEMGQEVTMRCQPILGHNTVFWYRQTMMQGLELLAYFRNRAPLDDSGMPKDRFSAEMPDATLATLKIQPSEPRDSAVYFCASGLDRGVYNEQFFGPGTRLTVL.

The chain couples TRBV15 to TRBJ1-5; D is uncertain. The CDR3 totals 17 residues. V was cut by 0 bases and J by 2 bases, with 14 bases left in between. The germline CDR1 and CDR2 sequences are LNHNV and YYDKDF (reference sequence). The CDR3 loop is CATSRDLGRLGNQPQHF. The CDR3 nucleotides read TGTGCCACCAGCAGAGACCTAGGGAGGCTCGGCAATCAGCCCCAGCATTTT.

This chain connects TRBV18 to TRBJ2-1, with a possible D match to TRBD1 (6 bases). Trimming took off 1 base at V and 4 bases at J, with 8 bases between the two ends. Looked up from germline, CDR1 is KGHSH and CDR2 is LQKENI. This CDR3 contains 14 residues. The chain's CDR3 is CASSPRTDYNEQFF. DNA of the CDR3: TGTGCCAGCTCACCACGGACAGATTACAATGAGCAGTTCTTC.

J is TRBJ1-5 and V is TRBV3-1 (or the pseudogene TRBV3-2); possible D gene TRBD1, 6 bases. Germline V lookup: CDR1 LGHDT, CDR2 YNNKEL (reference sequence). V was trimmed by 0 bases and J by 9 bases, leaving 6 bases between them. This CDR3 is built from 12 residues. CDR3 sequence: CASSQEGGPQHF. CDR3 in DNA: TGTGCCAGCAGCCAAGAAGGGGGGCCCCAGCATTTT.

The rearrangement joins TRBV12-5 to TRBJ2-1; D is possibly TRBD1 (6 bases). The CDR3 is 16 amino acids. Germline-derived CDR1 and CDR2 are LGHNT and FRNRAP. Trimming stripped 1 base from V and 0 bases from J, with 10 bases between. The chain's CDR3 is CASGLGTVTSYNEQFF. The CDR3 nucleotides read TGTGCTAGTGGTTTGGGGACAGTTACCTCCTACAATGAGCAGTTCTTC.

The gene calls are TRBV7-9 and TRBJ2-1, with TRBD2 identical over 9 bases. J was trimmed by 1 base and V by 5 bases; bases with no gene match: 3. This CDR3 has 15 amino acids. Germline V gives CDR1 SEHNR, CDR2 FQNEAQ (reference sequence). The CDR3 spells CASSLLAGSYNEQFF. The CDR3 DNA sequence: TGTGCCAGCAGCCTCCTAGCGGGGTCCTACAATGAGCAGTTCTTC. The whole variable domain, filled in from reference TRBV7-9 and TRBJ2-1, reads DTGVSQNPRHKITKRGQNVTFRCDPISEHNRLYWYRQTLGQGPEFLTYFQNEAQLEKSRLLSDRFSAERPKGSFSTLEIQRTEQGDSAMYLCASSLLAGSYNEQFFGPGTRLTVL.

This clone was seen a single time. The chain couples TRBV5-1 to TRBJ2-7; 7 nucleotides align to TRBD2. Per the germline V gene, CDR1 is SGHRS and CDR2 is YFSETQ. The CDR3 consists of 16 residues. J was trimmed by 0 bases and V by 4 bases; bases with no gene match: 10. In nucleotides, the CDR3 is TGCGCCAGCAGCCCCGAAAGCGGGGTCGTCTCCTACGAGCAGTACTTC. It specifies CASSPESGVVSYEQYF. Combining the CDR3 with reference TRBV5-1 and TRBJ2-7 gives the whole variable domain KAGVTQTPRYLIKTRGQQVTLSCSPISGHRSVSWYQQTPGQGLQFLFEYFSETQRNKGNFPGRFSGRQFSNSRSEMNVSTLELGDSALYLCASSPESGVVSYEQYFGPGTRLTVT.

The rearrangement links TRBV6-6 to TRBJ2-3; 7 bases align to TRBD2. This CDR3 is 17 amino acids long. V lost 5 bases, J lost 2 bases, and 13 bases stayed unmatched. The germline V gene has CDR1 MNHNY and CDR2 SVGAGI (reference sequence). CDR3 DNA: TGTGCCAGCAGTCCTCTAATAGCGGGTGGCCCCACAGATACGCAGTATTTT. This translates into CASSPLIAGGPTDTQYF.

The V and J genes are TRBV29-1 and TRBJ2-2; maybe TRBD2 (6 bases). Germline assignment: CDR1 SQVTM and CDR2 ANQGSEA. The CDR3 sequence is 14 residues long. The germline V and J ends were trimmed by 4 bases and 5 bases, with 14 bases remaining between them. CDR3 sequence (DNA): TGCAGCGTTGCCCGCGGGGATGAAACCGGGGAGCTGTTTTTT. Translating it yields CSVARGDETGELFF.

This sequence joins TRBV6-5 and TRBJ1-6, with TRBD1 as a possible D gene (5 bases). This CDR3 has 14 amino acids. CDR1 is MNHEY, CDR2 SVGAGI, per germline. Trimming took 2 bases from V and 7 from J, leaving 9 bases between them. CDR3 sequence: CASSYRGKNSPLHF. Here the CDR3 DNA reads TGTGCCAGCAGTTACAGGGGAAAGAATTCACCCCTCCACTTT.

The chain couples TRBV3-1 (or the pseudogene TRBV3-2) to TRBJ2-1; D is undetermined. The germline gives CDR1 LGHDT, CDR2 YNNKEL (reference sequence). V lost 0 bases and J 0 bases, leaving 15 bases between the germline ends. CDR3 size: 18 residues. The CDR3 region has the DNA TGTGCCAGCAGCCAAGATCTTGGTTCAGTCCTCTCCTACAATGAGCAGTTCTTC. Encoded protein: CASSQDLGSVLSYNEQFF.